These T cell receptor beta chains were read from a single sample in a study of T cells in localized non-small cell lung cancer. The repertoire was sequenced with immunoSEQ multiplex PCR; TCRdb's copy has only in-frame clones and lacks some. The table lists thousands of clones, 28% of them singletons. The sample in question was lung tumor tissue, obtained before any cancer treatment. These receptor sequences come from a male donor aged 60 or over with stage III squamous cell lung carcinoma. Each CDR3 is given with its conserved first and last residue. Each record gives: J gene, V gene, clone size, D gene, CDR3 DNA, CDR3 protein. D genes are given only for firm matches. Clone size is not always given. Where it is, it says once, few, many or a class for expanded clones.

j_gene: TRBJ2-4
v_gene: TRBV28
abundance: medium-sized
d_gene: .
CDR3nt: TGTGCCAGCAGTACATTTCTAGTAGCGGCTCTAGCCAAAAACATTCAGTACTTC
CDR3aa: CASSTFLVAALAKNIQYF

j_gene: TRBJ2-7
v_gene: TRBV7-5
abundance: .
d_gene: .
CDR3nt: TGTGCCAGCAGCTTTAACCGGGAGGACTACGAGCAGTACTTC
CDR3aa: CASSFNREDYEQYF

j_gene: TRBJ2-7
v_gene: TRBV6-8
abundance: .
d_gene: TRBD1
CDR3nt: TGTGCCAGCAAAGGCGGAACCACCCTGAGGCGTTTCGGGACAGGTCACGACGAGCAGTACTTC
CDR3aa: CASKGGTTLRRFGTGHDEQYF

j_gene: TRBJ2-7
v_gene: TRBV28
abundance: .
d_gene: TRBD1
CDR3nt: TGTGCCAGCACCTTAAACGGACAGGGGTACGAGCAGTACTTC
CDR3aa: CASTLNGQGYEQYF

j_gene: TRBJ1-5
v_gene: TRBV19
abundance: .
d_gene: .
CDR3nt: TGTGCCAGTAGTATAGATGGGGGAGGGGCTCAGCCCCAGCATTTT
CDR3aa: CASSIDGGGAQPQHF

j_gene: TRBJ2-5
v_gene: TRBV9
abundance: few
d_gene: .
CDR3nt: TGTGCCAGCAGCGTAGCCACCGGGGGAGAGACCCAGTACTTC
CDR3aa: CASSVATGGETQYF

j_gene: TRBJ1-2
v_gene: TRBV11-3
abundance: few
d_gene: .
CDR3nt: TGTGCCAGCACCTTGATGCGGCGATCTAACTATGGCTACACCTTC
CDR3aa: CASTLMRRSNYGYTF

j_gene: TRBJ2-2
v_gene: TRBV19
abundance: few
d_gene: .
CDR3nt: TGTGCCAGTAGTATAGAGGGCGGGGTCGGGGAGCTGTTTTTT
CDR3aa: CASSIEGGVGELFF

j_gene: TRBJ2-3
v_gene: TRBV18
abundance: .
d_gene: .
CDR3nt: TGTGCCAGCTCACCAAAAAAGGGTAGCACAGATACGCAGTATTTT
CDR3aa: CASSPKKGSTDTQYF

j_gene: TRBJ1-2
v_gene: TRBV30
abundance: .
d_gene: .
CDR3nt: TGTGCCTGGAGTCCCGACAGCACGCTGTATGGCTACACCTTC
CDR3aa: CAWSPDSTLYGYTF

j_gene: TRBJ2-5
v_gene: TRBV28
abundance: few
d_gene: TRBD1
CDR3nt: TGTGCCAGCAGGACTACCTCGGGACAGGGGGTAGGAAAGACCCAGTACTTC
CDR3aa: CASRTTSGQGVGKTQYF

j_gene: TRBJ2-1
v_gene: TRBV18
abundance: once
d_gene: TRBD2
CDR3nt: TGTGCCAGCTCACCTGCTAGCGGGAGGCCGGGGAATGAGCAGTTCTTC
CDR3aa: CASSPASGRPGNEQFF

j_gene: TRBJ2-2
v_gene: TRBV5-1
abundance: .
d_gene: .
CDR3nt: TGCGCCAGCAGCTTAACAGTGAACACCGGGGAGCTGTTTTTT
CDR3aa: CASSLTVNTGELFF

j_gene: TRBJ1-1
v_gene: TRBV6-8
abundance: .
d_gene: .
CDR3nt: TGTGCCAGCAGTTACTCTGTACGCGACACCCGCAACACTGAAGCTTTCTTT
CDR3aa: CASSYSVRDTRNTEAFF

j_gene: TRBJ2-3
v_gene: TRBV19
abundance: .
d_gene: TRBD1
CDR3nt: TGTGCCAGTAGTATCCGGACAGGGTCAGATACGCAGTATTTT
CDR3aa: CASSIRTGSDTQYF

j_gene: TRBJ2-3
v_gene: TRBV11-3
abundance: .
d_gene: TRBD2
CDR3nt: TGTGCCAGCAGCTCGACTAGCGGGAGGAGCACAGATACGCAGTATTTT
CDR3aa: CASSSTSGRSTDTQYF

j_gene: TRBJ2-1
v_gene: TRBV10-3
abundance: .
d_gene: TRBD1
CDR3nt: TGTGCCATCAGTGAGTCCCCGACAGGGCAGAGGTCTACCCAGTTCTTC
CDR3aa: CAISESPTGQRSTQFF

j_gene: TRBJ2-7
v_gene: TRBV28
abundance: few
d_gene: TRBD2
CDR3nt: TGTGCCAGCAGTTTAACGGCGGCTAGCGGGCACACCTACGAGCAGTACTTC
CDR3aa: CASSLTAASGHTYEQYF

j_gene: TRBJ2-7
v_gene: TRBV23-1
abundance: .
d_gene: .
CDR3nt: TGCGCCAGCAGCTTTCCTACGCCTACGCCCCTGGGGAAGTCCTACGAGCAGTACTTC
CDR3aa: CASSFPTPTPLGKSYEQYF

j_gene: TRBJ2-1
v_gene: TRBV11-3
abundance: .
d_gene: .
CDR3nt: TGTGCCAGCAGCCGGGACCGGGCATACAATGAGCAGTTCTTC
CDR3aa: CASSRDRAYNEQFF

j_gene: TRBJ2-2
v_gene: TRBV5-1
abundance: .
d_gene: TRBD2
CDR3nt: TGCGCCAGCAGCTTGGGACTAGCGGGAGTTACCACCGGGGAGCTGTTTTTT
CDR3aa: CASSLGLAGVTTGELFF

j_gene: TRBJ2-7
v_gene: TRBV9
abundance: large
d_gene: .
CDR3nt: TGTGCCAGCAGCGTAGCGGTCGGCTACGAGCAGTACTTC
CDR3aa: CASSVAVGYEQYF

j_gene: TRBJ1-2
v_gene: TRBV6-8
abundance: medium-sized
d_gene: TRBD1
CDR3nt: TGTGCCAGCAGCGCAGGGGGCAGGGGCTACACCTTC
CDR3aa: CASSAGGRGYTF

j_gene: TRBJ2-1
v_gene: TRBV11-3
abundance: .
d_gene: TRBD2
CDR3nt: TGTGCCAGCAGCGGGGGACTAGCGGGAGAGTACTACAATGAGCAGTTCTTC
CDR3aa: CASSGGLAGEYYNEQFF

j_gene: TRBJ2-1
v_gene: TRBV11-3
abundance: .
d_gene: .
CDR3nt: TGTGCCAGCAGCCAACCAGGGGTGCGCAATGAGCAGTTCTTC
CDR3aa: CASSQPGVRNEQFF

j_gene: TRBJ1-4
v_gene: TRBV25-1
abundance: few
d_gene: TRBD1
CDR3nt: TGTGCCAGCAGCGAAGCGACAGGGAAACCAACTAATGAAAAACTGTTTTTT
CDR3aa: CASSEATGKPTNEKLFF

j_gene: TRBJ2-2
v_gene: TRBV11-3
abundance: medium-sized
d_gene: TRBD1
CDR3nt: TGTGCCAGCAGCGTTCCGGGACAGGGCCCGAACACCGGGGAGCTGTTTTTT
CDR3aa: CASSVPGQGPNTGELFF

j_gene: TRBJ2-4
v_gene: TRBV11-3
abundance: .
d_gene: .
CDR3nt: TGTGCCAGCAGCTTGGGGGACTTAGCCAAAAACATTCAGTACTTC
CDR3aa: CASSLGDLAKNIQYF